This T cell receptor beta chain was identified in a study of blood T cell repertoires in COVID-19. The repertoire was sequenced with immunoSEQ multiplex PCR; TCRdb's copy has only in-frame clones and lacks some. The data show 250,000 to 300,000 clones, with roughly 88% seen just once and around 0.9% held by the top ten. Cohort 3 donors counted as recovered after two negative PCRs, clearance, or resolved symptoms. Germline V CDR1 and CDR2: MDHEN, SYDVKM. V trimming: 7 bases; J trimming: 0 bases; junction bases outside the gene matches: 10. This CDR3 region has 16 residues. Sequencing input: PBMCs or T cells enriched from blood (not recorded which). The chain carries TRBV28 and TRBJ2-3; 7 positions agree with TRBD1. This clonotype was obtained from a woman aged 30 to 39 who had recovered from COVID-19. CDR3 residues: CASIRTGTASTDTQYF. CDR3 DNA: TGTGCCAGCATAAGAACCGGGACAGCTAGCACAGATACGCAGTATTTT.